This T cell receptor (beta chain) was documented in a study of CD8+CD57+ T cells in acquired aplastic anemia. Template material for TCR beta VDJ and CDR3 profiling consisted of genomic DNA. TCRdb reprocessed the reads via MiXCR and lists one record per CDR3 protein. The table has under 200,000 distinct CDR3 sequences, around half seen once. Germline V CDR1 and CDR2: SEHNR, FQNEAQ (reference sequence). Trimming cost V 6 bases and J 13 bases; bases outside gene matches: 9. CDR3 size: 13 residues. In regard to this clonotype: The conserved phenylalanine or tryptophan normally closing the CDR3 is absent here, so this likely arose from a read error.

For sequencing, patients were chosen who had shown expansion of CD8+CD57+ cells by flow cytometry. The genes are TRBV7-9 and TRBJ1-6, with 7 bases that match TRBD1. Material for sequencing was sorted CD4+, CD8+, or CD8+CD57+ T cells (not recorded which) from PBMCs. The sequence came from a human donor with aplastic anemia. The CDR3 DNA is TGTGCCAGCAGTGCCGAGCAGGGGGACCCCCTCCACTTG. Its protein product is CASSAEQGDPLHL.